A single sample gave rise to the 32 T cell receptor beta chains below, sequenced in a study of blood T cell repertoires in COVID-19. Here immunoSEQ multiplex PCR was the method, and the copy in TCRdb shows in-frame clones only, minus some. The data show approximately 100,000 clones, around 82% seen once. Sequencing used peripheral blood. The origin of the receptors is a human donor in a cohort sampled during active or convalescent COVID-19.

The chain carries TRBV7-2 and TRBJ1-6; possibly TRBD1 for D (6 bases). The CDR3 contains 14 residues. Looked up from germline, CDR1 is SGHTA and CDR2 is FQGNSA. The V end lost 1 base, the J end lost 7 bases, and 8 bases lay between the germline ends. Written as DNA, the CDR3 is TGTGCCAGCAGCTTAGTGGGGACAAATTCACCCCTCCACTTT. It encodes CASSLVGTNSPLHF.

The chain links TRBV7-2 to TRBJ2-2; tentative D call: TRBD2 (6 bases). Germline CDR1 reads SGHTA; CDR2 reads FQGNSA. CDR3 size: 16 residues. V was cut by 5 bases and J by 2 bases, with 15 bases left in between. The CDR3 sequence is CASSPMGGLNTGELFF. Written as DNA, the CDR3 is TGTGCCAGCAGCCCTATGGGGGGACTTAACACCGGGGAGCTGTTTTTT.

This clone was picked up a small number of times. The chain links TRBV5-6 to TRBJ1-4; the D is unclear. The V end lost 4 bases, the J end lost 11 bases, and 15 bases lay between the germline ends. This CDR3 is 13 amino acids long. Germline V lookup: CDR1 SGHDT, CDR2 YYEEEE. The CDR3 DNA reads TGTGCCAGCAGCATAGGCGGGGATAACAAACTGTTTTTT. Translating gives CASSIGGDNKLFF.

V usage is TRBV5-1 and J usage is TRBJ2-7, with D tentatively TRBD2 (6 bases). The CDR3 is 13 residues long. Germline V lookup: CDR1 SGHRS, CDR2 YFSETQ. The V and J ends lost 6 bases and 5 bases respectively, with 15 bases between them. The CDR3 nucleotides read TGCGCCAGCACGGCGGGGATTTTGCACGAGCAGTACTTC. Protein product: CASTAGILHEQYF. Full variable domain (rest looked up from reference TRBV5-1 and TRBJ2-7): KAGVTQTPRYLIKTRGQQVTLSCSPISGHRSVSWYQQTPGQGLQFLFEYFSETQRNKGNFPGRFSGRQFSNSRSEMNVSTLELGDSALYLCASTAGILHEQYFGPGTRLTVT.

This clone came up a few times. The chain links TRBV7-2 to TRBJ2-1, with 12 bases fitting TRBD2. CDR1 is SGHTA, CDR2 FQGNSA, per germline. With 4 bases clipped from V and 4 bases from J, the junction kept 5 bases outside the gene matches. CDR3 length: 16 amino acids. In DNA, the CDR3 is TGTGCCAGCAGCTCCAGACTAGCGGGGGCATACAATGAGCAGTTCTTC. Its protein is CASSSRLAGAYNEQFF.

The J gene is TRBJ1-2, the V gene TRBV24-1; the D is unclear. Trimming removed 0 bases from V and 4 bases from J, with 8 bases in between. This CDR3 is built from 14 residues. Germline lookup yields CDR1 KGHDR and CDR2 SFDVKD. This chain's CDR3 is CATSDLSTAYGYTF. The DNA for the CDR3 is TGTGCCACCAGTGATTTGTCCACTGCCTATGGCTACACCTTC.

The rearrangement joins TRBV18 to TRBJ1-5, with 8 bases aligning to TRBD1. Unmatched junction bases numbered 10, after V lost 6 bases and J lost 6 bases. Looked up from germline, CDR1 is KGHSH and CDR2 is LQKENI. The CDR3 sequence is 15 residues long. The CDR3 nucleotides are TGTGCCAGCTCTCAAGGACAGGGTGTGTTTCAGCCCCAGCATTTT. Encoded protein: CASSQGQGVFQPQHF.

The V and J genes are TRBV30 and TRBJ1-4, with D unclear. The V end lost 4 bases, the J end lost 5 bases, and 14 bases lay between the germline ends. Germline CDR1 is GTSNPN and CDR2 is SVGIG (reference sequence). The CDR3 spans 14 residues. As DNA, the CDR3 is TGTGCCTGGACACCTGGAGGGTTAAATGAAAAACTGTTTTTT. Translated, it gives CAWTPGGLNEKLFF.

This clone was observed a few times. The rearrangement uses TRBV6-2 or TRBV6-3 and TRBJ2-1; 9 nucleotides agree with TRBD2. Per the germline V gene, CDR1 is MNHEY and CDR2 is SVGEGT. The CDR3 contains 15 residues. Trimming removed 0 bases from V and 9 bases from J; junction bases left unmatched: 6. The DNA for the CDR3 is TGTGCCAGCAGTTACTCAGAGCGGGGGGCGGGTGAGCAGTTCTTC. It codes for CASSYSERGAGEQFF.

The V call is TRBV6-5, the J call TRBJ1-2, with TRBD1 identical over 7 bases. V dropped 5 bases and J dropped 6; count of bases not matched to a gene: 9. Germline values: CDR1 MNHEY, CDR2 SVGAGI. There are 14 residues in the CDR3. The CDR3 is CASSRGRGGNGYTF. As DNA, the CDR3 is TGTGCCAGCAGTAGGGGGCGCGGTGGGAATGGCTACACCTTC.

This sequence joins TRBV10-1 and TRBJ2-3; 8 bases match TRBD2. With V trimmed by 3 bases and J by 5 bases, 7 bases remained unmatched. Germline V lookup: CDR1 WNHNN, CDR2 SYGVQD (reference sequence). The CDR3 is 15 residues long. The CDR3 sequence: CASSDSGGPRDTQYF. CDR3 nucleotides: TGCGCCAGCAGTGATTCGGGGGGGCCACGAGATACGCAGTATTTT.

V usage is TRBV11-3 and J usage is TRBJ1-4; tentative D call: TRBD1 (5 bases). V was clipped by 5 bases and J by 7 bases, with 14 bases between them. Looked up from germline, CDR1 is SGHNT and CDR2 is YENEEA. This CDR3 contains 14 residues. The CDR3 DNA is TGTGCCAGCAGCCAAAGGGGCGGTGGTGAAAAACTGTTTTTT. It encodes CASSQRGGGEKLFF. Filled out from reference TRBV11-3 and TRBJ1-4, the complete variable domain reads EAGVVQSPRYKIIEKKQPVAFWCNPISGHNTLYWYLQNLGQGPELLIRYENEEAVDDSQLPKDRFSAERLKGVDSTLKIQPAELGDSAVYLCASSQRGGGEKLFFGSGTQLSVL.

The chain has TRBV7-9 and TRBJ1-3; the D is unclear. The ends were cut back, 10 bases at V and 7 bases at J, with 11 bases in the middle. The CDR3 loop spans 11 amino acids. CDR1 is SEHNR and CDR2 is FQNEAQ in the germline V gene (reference sequence). Here the CDR3 DNA reads TGTGCCACCTGGATCGGGAACACCATATATTTT. It yields the protein CATWIGNTIYF.

The chain uses TRBV5-1 and TRBJ2-5, with D possibly being TRBD1 (6 bases). Germline V gives CDR1 SGHRS, CDR2 YFSETQ. The CDR3 extends over 15 amino acids. V lost 3 bases and J lost 2, with 14 bases in between. The CDR3 loop is CASSWVRTAQETQYF. The CDR3 bases are TGCGCCAGCAGCTGGGTCCGGACAGCACAAGAGACCCAGTACTTC.

The gene calls are TRBV11-3 and TRBJ1-1, with TRBD1 matching over 12 bases. The CDR3 consists of 17 residues. Germline V gene data show CDR1 as SGHNT and CDR2 as YENEEA. Trimming removed 6 bases from V and 1 base from J; junction bases left unmatched: 9. CDR3 bases: TGTGCCAGCAGTCCCGGTTGGGACAGGGGGCCGAACACTGAAGCTTTCTTT. Translating it yields CASSPGWDRGPNTEAFF.

This chain links TRBV9 with TRBJ2-2; D gene ambiguous. The CDR3 sequence is 14 residues long. Germline V CDR1 and CDR2: SGDLS, YYNGEE. Trimming shortened V by 4 bases and J by 3 bases, and 10 bases separated the two germline ends. The CDR3 sequence is CASSPWADTGELFF. As DNA, the CDR3 is TGTGCCAGCAGCCCTTGGGCCGACACCGGGGAGCTGTTTTTT.

The V call is TRBV15, the J call TRBJ1-5; 11 nucleotides match TRBD1. The CDR3 contains 18 residues. Germline values: CDR1 LNHNV, CDR2 YYDKDF (reference sequence). The V gene end was trimmed by 4 bases and the J gene end by 2 bases; junction bases not matched to a gene: 10. The chain's CDR3 is CATSKWDRGRTGNQPQHF. The CDR3 coding sequence is TGTGCCACCAGCAAATGGGACAGGGGGAGAACGGGCAATCAGCCCCAGCATTTT.

The rearrangement links TRBV11-2 to TRBJ1-2; D is undetermined. Deletions cut 5 bases from V and 6 bases from J, with 19 bases between. Germline CDR1 reads SGHAT; CDR2 reads FQNNGV. CDR3 length: 15 amino acids. The CDR3 DNA is TGTGCCAGCAGCGTACCTGACCGACTGAAAAATGGCTACACCTTC. Amino acids: CASSVPDRLKNGYTF.

The rearrangement joins TRBV3-1 (or the pseudogene TRBV3-2) to TRBJ1-2; the D gene is possibly TRBD1 (5 bases). V was shortened by 1 base and J by 4 bases, with 16 bases between the two germline ends. Germline CDR1 reads LGHDT; CDR2 reads YNNKEL (reference sequence). This CDR3 contains 16 residues. The CDR3 here is CASSQVGGQGAYGYTF. DNA of the CDR3: TGTGCCAGCAGCCAAGTAGGAGGGCAGGGCGCCTATGGCTACACCTTC.

V is TRBV11-2 and J is TRBJ2-2; 7 nucleotides match TRBD2. CDR1 and CDR2 from the germline V gene are SGHAT and FQNNGV. Germline trimming cut 3 bases from V and 0 bases from J; bases unmatched to any gene: 1. This CDR3 is built from 15 residues. The CDR3 loop is CASSLSGANTGELFF. The CDR3 region has the DNA TGTGCCAGCAGCTTGAGCGGGGCGAACACCGGGGAGCTGTTTTTT.

The gene calls are TRBV5-4 and TRBJ2-5; TRBD2 might be the D (5 bases). The length of the CDR3 is 13 residues. CDR1 is SGHNT, CDR2 YYREEE, per germline (reference sequence). Trimming pared 4 bases from V and 5 bases from J, leaving 12 bases between. The CDR3 is CASSVGGVETQYF. In nucleotides, the CDR3 is TGTGCCAGCAGCGTTGGAGGCGTGGAGACCCAGTACTTC.

This clone appeared once. The chain couples TRBV24-1 to TRBJ2-1; no reliable D call. V was clipped by 3 bases and J by 3 bases, with 8 bases between them. CDR1 and CDR2 (germline): KGHDR, SFDVKD. This CDR3 is built from 14 residues. In nucleotides, the CDR3 is TGTGCCACCAGTGATCCCCCACTCTACAATGAGCAGTTCTTC. Residues: CATSDPPLYNEQFF.

This chain uses TRBV19 with TRBJ2-3; D is perhaps TRBD2 (6 bases). The germline V and J ends were trimmed by 3 bases and 2 bases, with 12 bases remaining between them. The germline V gene has CDR1 LNHDA and CDR2 SQIVND (reference sequence). The CDR3 runs 15 residues. The CDR3 bases are TGTGCCAGTAGTATTGGGGGACTCTTCACAGATACGCAGTATTTT. This sequence encodes CASSIGGLFTDTQYF.

J is TRBJ2-5 and V is TRBV29-1; D may be TRBD2 (5 bases). CDR3 size: 13 residues. Germline assignment: CDR1 SQVTM and CDR2 ANQGSEA. Trimming took 6 bases from V and 5 from J, leaving 16 bases between them. CDR3 loop: CSVGKLVGETQYF. Written as DNA, the CDR3 is TGCAGCGTGGGAAAACTAGTTGGCGAGACCCAGTACTTC.

V is TRBV29-1 and J is TRBJ2-1; D possibly corresponds to TRBD2 (5 bases). V lost 4 bases to trimming and J lost 8 bases, with 9 bases between them. The CDR3 runs to 11 residues. CDR1 and CDR2 from the germline V gene are SQVTM and ANQGSEA. The CDR3 loop reads CSVGSEDEQFF. The CDR3 DNA reads as TGCAGCGTTGGTAGCGAGGATGAGCAGTTCTTC.

Points on this clone: This may arise from a read error, as a much more abundant clone is one base away. J is TRBJ1-3 and V is TRBV4-3, with D maybe TRBD1 (5 bases). CDR1 LGHNA and CDR2 YSLEER come from the germline V gene. The CDR3 contains 17 residues. CDR3 residues: CPCCPRWGGRPGNTIYF. The CDR3 DNA reads as TGCCCCTGCTGCCCCCGGTGGGGGGGACGTCCTGGAAACACCATATATTTT.

The chain combines TRBV7-2 with TRBJ1-1, with D uncertain. Per the germline V gene, CDR1 is SGHTA and CDR2 is FQGNSA. V shed 5 bases and J shed 10 bases, with 23 bases lying between them. CDR3 length equals 15 residues. CDR3 residues: CASSPNRAYRGGAFF. CDR3 bases: TGTGCCAGCAGCCCCAACCGAGCCTACCGGGGTGGAGCTTTCTTT.

This clone occurred once. V and J are TRBV7-9 and TRBJ2-5, with D possibly matching TRBD2 (7 bases). The CDR3 length is 16 residues. The V gene's germline CDR1 is SEHNR and CDR2 FQNEAQ (reference sequence). Deletions cut 3 bases from V and 1 base from J, with 15 bases between. This chain's CDR3 is CASSLLGRGAQETQYF. The CDR3 DNA reads TGTGCCAGCAGCTTGTTGGGACGGGGGGCCCAAGAGACCCAGTACTTC.

This clone was counted a few times. The rearrangement links TRBV19 to TRBJ1-1; TRBD1 matches 9 bases. Germline V gene lookup returns CDR1 LNHDA and CDR2 SQIVND (reference sequence). With V trimmed by 3 bases and J by 3 bases, 8 bases remained unmatched. This CDR3 spans 16 amino acids. CDR3 sequence (DNA): TGTGCCAGTAGTATCCCACCGGGACAGGGCTACACTGAAGCTTTCTTT. Encoded protein: CASSIPPGQGYTEAFF.

The rearrangement links TRBV29-1 to TRBJ2-7, with 9 bases that match TRBD1. The CDR3 is 13 amino acids. The V segment lost 5 bases and the J segment 3 bases; nucleotides outside the gene matches: 5. CDR1 is SQVTM, CDR2 ANQGSEA, per germline. Here the CDR3 DNA reads TGCAGCGTTAGCCGGGACAGGGACTACGAGCAGTACTTC. Translated: CSVSRDRDYEQYF.

The chain has TRBV6-5 and TRBJ1-1; 10 nucleotides line up with TRBD1. Germline CDR1 MNHEY, CDR2 SVGAGI. The CDR3 length is 16 residues. V was clipped by 4 bases and J by 1 base; unmatched bases: 6. This chain's CDR3 is CASSFGTGASNTEAFF. The CDR3 nucleotides are TGTGCCAGCAGTTTTGGGACAGGGGCTTCGAACACTGAAGCTTTCTTT.

The J gene is TRBJ2-3, the V gene TRBV7-2, with TRBD2 identical over 7 bases. The germline gives CDR1 SGHTA, CDR2 FQGNSA. V shed 7 bases and J 1 base; nucleotides not matched to a gene: 2. The CDR3 loop spans 13 amino acids. This CDR3 is CASKTSGTDTQYF. The CDR3 DNA is TGTGCCAGCAAAACTAGCGGCACAGATACGCAGTATTTT.